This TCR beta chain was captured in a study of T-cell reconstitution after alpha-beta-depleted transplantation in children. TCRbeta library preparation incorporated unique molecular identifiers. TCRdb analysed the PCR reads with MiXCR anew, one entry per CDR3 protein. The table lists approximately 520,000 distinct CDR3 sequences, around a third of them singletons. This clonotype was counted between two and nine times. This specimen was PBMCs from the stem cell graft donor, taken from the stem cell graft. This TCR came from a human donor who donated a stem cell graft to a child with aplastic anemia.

The CDR3: CASSPRLNGGRSPQYF. The CDR3 DNA reads as TGTGCCAGCAGTCCCCGACTTAACGGAGGGAGGAGCCCCCAGTACTTC. The chain combines TRBV12-3 or TRBV12-4 with TRBJ2-5; tentatively, D is TRBD2 (6 bases). The CDR3 loop spans 16 amino acids. The V and J ends lost 5 bases and 9 bases respectively, with 25 bases between them.